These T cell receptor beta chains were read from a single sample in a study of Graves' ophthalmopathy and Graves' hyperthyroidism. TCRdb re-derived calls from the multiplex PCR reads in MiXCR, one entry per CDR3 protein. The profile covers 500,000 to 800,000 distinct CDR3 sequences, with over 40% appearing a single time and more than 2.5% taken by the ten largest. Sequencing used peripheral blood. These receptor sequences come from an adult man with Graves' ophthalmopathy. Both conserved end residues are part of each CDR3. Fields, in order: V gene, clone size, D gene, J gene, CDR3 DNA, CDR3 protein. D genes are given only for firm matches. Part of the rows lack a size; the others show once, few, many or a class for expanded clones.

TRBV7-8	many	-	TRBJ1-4	TGTGCCAGCAGCTTAGTATCCGAAAAACTGTTTTTT	CASSLVSEKLFF
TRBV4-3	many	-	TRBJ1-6	TGCGCCAGCAGCCAAGGGCCCCTCATTTCGGATTCACCCCTCCACTTT	CASSQGPLISDSPLHF
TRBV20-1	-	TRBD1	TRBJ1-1	TGCAGTGCGCAGGTCACAGGGTCGGACAGGGGTGAAGCTTTCTTT	CSAQVTGSDRGEAFF
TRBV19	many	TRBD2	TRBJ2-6	TGTGCCAGTAGTGTTCGCGGTAGCGGGAGTGTATCTGGGGCCAACGTCCTGACTTTC	CASSVRGSGSVSGANVLTF
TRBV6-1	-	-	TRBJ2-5	TGTGCCAGCACCAGCAAGGAGGGGACTCGCCAAGAGACCCAGTACTTC	CASTSKEGTRQETQYF
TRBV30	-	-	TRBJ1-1	TGTGCCTGGAGTGGGCAGAACACTGAAGCTTTCTTT	CAWSGQNTEAFF
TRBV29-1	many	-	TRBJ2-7	TGCAGCGTCCAGGGGTCTAGCTACGAGCAGTACTTC	CSVQGSSYEQYF
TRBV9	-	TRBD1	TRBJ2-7	TGTGCCAGCAGCGCTACCGGGACAGGGGGCTACGAGCAGTACTTC	CASSATGTGGYEQYF
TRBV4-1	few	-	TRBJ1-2	TGCGCCAGCAGCCAAGTAGGGGGAGGCTATGGCTACACCTTC	CASSQVGGGYGYTF
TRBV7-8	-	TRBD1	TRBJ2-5	TGTGCCAGCAGCTTTGCGACAGGGATGGGGAATAGCAATCAGCCCCAGTACTTC	CASSFATGMGNSNQPQYF
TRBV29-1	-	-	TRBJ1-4	TGCAGCGTTGAGGAGGGGGGATCTAATGAAAAACTGTTTTTT	CSVEEGGSNEKLFF
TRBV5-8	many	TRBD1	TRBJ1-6	TGTGCCAGCAGCGGACTGACAGGGGCTGATAATTCACCCCTCCACTTT	CASSGLTGADNSPLHF
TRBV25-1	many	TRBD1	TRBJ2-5	TGTGCCAGCAGTGAAGACCGGGACAGGGCTAAGACCCAGTACTTC	CASSEDRDRAKTQYF
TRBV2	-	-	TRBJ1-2	TGTGCCAGCAGCGTATGCAGGGAGGGTGGGTATGGCTACACCTTC	CASSVCREGGYGYTF
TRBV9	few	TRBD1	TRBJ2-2	TGTGCCAGCAGCCGACAGGGCCTTGGCACCGGGGAGCTGTTTTTT	CASSRQGLGTGELFF
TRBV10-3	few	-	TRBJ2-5	TGTGCCATCAGTGAGTACGAGCAAGAGACCCAGTACTTC	CAISEYEQETQYF
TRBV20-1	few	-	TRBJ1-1	TGCAGTGCTAGCTTTCTGGGGACCACTGAAGCTTTCTTT	CSASFLGTTEAFF
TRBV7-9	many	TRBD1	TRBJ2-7	TGTGCCAGCAGCTTATGGGACAGGGGATACGAGCAGTACTTC	CASSLWDRGYEQYF
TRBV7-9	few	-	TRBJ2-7	TGTGCCAGCAGCATGACAAACTACGAGCAGTACTTC	CASSMTNYEQYF
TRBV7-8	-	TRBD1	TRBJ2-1	TGTGCCAGAACTCCGGGACAGGTTCCCAATGAGCAGTTCTTC	CARTPGQVPNEQFF
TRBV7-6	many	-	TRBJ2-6	TGTGCCAGCAGCTTAGAAGTTCCGGTCTCTGGGGCCAACGTCCTGACTTTC	CASSLEVPVSGANVLTF
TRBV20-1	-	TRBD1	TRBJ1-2	TGCAGTGCTAGGGGAACAGGGGCCCGAAACTATGGCTACACCTTC	CSARGTGARNYGYTF
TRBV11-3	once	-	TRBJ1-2	TGTGCCAGCAGCTCAATAGGGGGGGCTAACTATGGCTACACCTTC	CASSSIGGANYGYTF
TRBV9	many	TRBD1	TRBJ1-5	TGTGCCAGCAGCCCCGGGGACAGGCTTAATCAGCCCCAGCATTTT	CASSPGDRLNQPQHF
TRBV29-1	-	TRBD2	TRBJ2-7	TGCAGCGTCCTCCAACTAGCGGCAATAACCTACGAGCAGTACTTC	CSVLQLAAITYEQYF
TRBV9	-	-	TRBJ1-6	TGTGCCTGGAGTGTGCGAGCGACACACTATAATTCACCCCTCCACTTT	CAWSVRATHYNSPLHF
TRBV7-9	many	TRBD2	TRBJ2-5	TGTGCCAGCAGCCAAGAAAGGGGTAGCGGGGAGACCCAGTACTTC	CASSQERGSGETQYF
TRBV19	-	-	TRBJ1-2	TGTGCCAGTAGTAGGACAGATTATGGCTACTCCTTC	CASSRTDYGYSF
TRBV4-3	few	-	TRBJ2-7	TGCGCCAGCAGCCAAAGGATTCGACAGGCCTACGAGCAGTACTTC	CASSQRIRQAYEQYF